Listed below are T cell receptor beta chains from one sample, sequenced in a study of shared clonotypes between healthy human individuals. The data were produced by immunoSEQ multiplex PCR, yet TCRdb's version contains in-frame clones alone and is incomplete. The sample lists about 1.1 million clones, about 80% seen once, with more than 0.85% in the top ten. The sample consisted of memory CD4+ T cells from PBMCs. Source of these receptors: a man between 18 and 29 years old in good health. Some clones in this sample may be carry-over from other donors' samples. CDR3s include the opening cysteine and the closing phenylalanine or tryptophan. The order of the fields is D gene, CDR3 length, clone size, V gene, J gene, CDR3 protein, CDR3 DNA. The D gene is left open where the match is weak. Clone size appears in some rows only: once, few, many, or a class for an expanded clone.

d_gene: TRBD1
len: 15
abundance: .
v_gene: TRBV5-1
j_gene: TRBJ1-2
CDR3aa: CASSSGQNMNYGYTF
CDR3nt: TGCGCCAGCAGCTCGGGACAGAACATGAACTATGGCTACACCTTC

d_gene: .
len: 14
abundance: .
v_gene: TRBV5-1
j_gene: TRBJ2-7
CDR3aa: CASGERYSSYEQYF
CDR3nt: TGCGCCAGCGGGGAGCGCTACAGCTCCTACGAGCAGTACTTC

d_gene: .
len: 15
abundance: .
v_gene: TRBV27
j_gene: TRBJ1-2
CDR3aa: CASSLREGMGYGYTF
CDR3nt: TGTGCCAGCAGTTTACGAGAGGGTATGGGCTATGGCTACACCTTC

d_gene: .
len: 14
abundance: .
v_gene: TRBV5-1
j_gene: TRBJ2-5
CDR3aa: CASSLTGYRETQYF
CDR3nt: TGCGCCAGCAGCTTGACAGGGTACCGGGAGACCCAGTACTTC

d_gene: .
len: 15
abundance: once
v_gene: TRBV28
j_gene: TRBJ2-5
CDR3aa: CASSLWGGNQETQYF
CDR3nt: TGTGCCAGCAGTTTATGGGGGGGAAACCAAGAGACCCAGTACTTC

d_gene: .
len: 15
abundance: .
v_gene: TRBV18
j_gene: TRBJ2-4
CDR3aa: CASSPPGRGEDIQYF
CDR3nt: TGTGCCAGCTCACCCCCGGGGCGGGGTGAAGACATTCAGTACTTC

d_gene: .
len: 17
abundance: .
v_gene: TRBV15
j_gene: TRBJ2-3
CDR3aa: CATSRPIQAVLGDTQYF
CDR3nt: TGTGCCACCAGCAGGCCTATTCAAGCGGTCCTAGGCGATACGCAGTATTTT

d_gene: .
len: 16
abundance: .
v_gene: TRBV29-1
j_gene: TRBJ2-2
CDR3aa: CSVGEIGQGNTGELFF
CDR3nt: TGCAGCGTTGGAGAAATTGGGCAGGGCAACACCGGGGAGCTGTTTTTT

d_gene: TRBD1
len: 14
abundance: once
v_gene: TRBV28
j_gene: TRBJ1-2
CDR3aa: CASSFSGGAYGYTF
CDR3nt: TGTGCCAGCAGTTTTTCAGGGGGTGCCTATGGCTACACCTTC

d_gene: TRBD1
len: 15
abundance: .
v_gene: TRBV11-2
j_gene: TRBJ2-7
CDR3aa: CASSFRPDRANEQYF
CDR3nt: TGTGCCAGCAGCTTCCGACCAGACAGGGCCAACGAGCAGTACTTC

d_gene: .
len: 14
abundance: .
v_gene: TRBV5-4
j_gene: TRBJ1-6
CDR3aa: CASSSKGLGSPLHF
CDR3nt: TGTGCCAGCAGCTCGAAGGGGCTAGGGTCACCCCTCCACTTT

d_gene: TRBD1
len: 15
abundance: .
v_gene: TRBV5-4
j_gene: TRBJ2-3
CDR3aa: CASSPGTVGADTQYF
CDR3nt: TGTGCCAGCAGCCCGGGGACAGTCGGGGCAGATACGCAGTATTTT

d_gene: TRBD1
len: 17
abundance: .
v_gene: TRBV5-5
j_gene: TRBJ1-2
CDR3aa: CASSLGTGVYGVLGYTF
CDR3nt: TGTGCCAGCAGCTTGGGGACAGGGGTTTACGGTGTCTTGGGCTACACCTTC

d_gene: .
len: 11
abundance: once
v_gene: TRBV30
j_gene: TRBJ1-2
CDR3aa: CAWAPVDGYTF
CDR3nt: TGTGCCTGGGCCCCAGTCGATGGCTACACCTTC

d_gene: .
len: 12
abundance: once
v_gene: TRBV30
j_gene: TRBJ2-2
CDR3aa: CAWSLSTGELFF
CDR3nt: TGTGCCTGGAGCCTGTCAACCGGGGAGCTGTTTTTT

d_gene: .
len: 12
abundance: few
v_gene: TRBV30
j_gene: TRBJ2-7
CDR3aa: CAWSVSGDEQYF
CDR3nt: TGTGCCTGGAGTGTATCGGGGGACGAGCAGTACTTC

d_gene: .
len: 11
abundance: .
v_gene: TRBV5-8
j_gene: TRBJ1-5
CDR3aa: CASSLNQPQHF
CDR3nt: TGTGCCAGCAGCTTGAATCAGCCCCAGCATTTT

d_gene: .
len: 12
abundance: few
v_gene: TRBV18
j_gene: TRBJ2-7
CDR3aa: CASSSDSYEQYF
CDR3nt: TGTGCCAGCTCATCGGACAGCTACGAGCAGTACTTC

d_gene: .
len: 14
abundance: few
v_gene: TRBV7-9
j_gene: TRBJ1-3
CDR3aa: CASSPGDVGNTIYF
CDR3nt: TGTGCCAGCAGCCCAGGGGACGTTGGAAACACCATATATTTT

d_gene: .
len: 13
abundance: .
v_gene: TRBV9
j_gene: TRBJ2-7
CDR3aa: CASSVGPAYEQYF
CDR3nt: TGTGCCAGCAGCGTAGGGCCAGCTTACGAGCAGTACTTC

d_gene: .
len: 13
abundance: .
v_gene: TRBV6-5
j_gene: TRBJ2-3
CDR3aa: CATLEAGRDTQYF
CDR3nt: TGTGCCACCCTCGAGGCAGGGCGGGATACGCAGTATTTT

d_gene: .
len: 15
abundance: .
v_gene: TRBV11-2
j_gene: TRBJ2-1
CDR3aa: CASSFSGLSFNEQFF
CDR3nt: TGTGCCAGCAGCTTCTCCGGACTCTCCTTCAATGAGCAGTTCTTC

d_gene: .
len: 14
abundance: .
v_gene: TRBV2
j_gene: TRBJ2-1
CDR3aa: CATLEGGLGNEQFF
CDR3nt: TGTGCCACCCTAGAAGGCGGGTTAGGCAATGAGCAGTTCTTC

d_gene: .
len: 15
abundance: .
v_gene: TRBV2
j_gene: TRBJ2-2
CDR3aa: CASFPGHRLAGELFF
CDR3nt: TGTGCCAGCTTTCCGGGACACAGACTTGCCGGGGAGCTGTTTTTT

d_gene: TRBD2
len: 16
abundance: .
v_gene: TRBV7-8
j_gene: TRBJ2-5
CDR3aa: CASSQRPSGAQETQYF
CDR3nt: TGTGCCAGCAGCCAAAGGCCTAGCGGGGCGCAAGAGACCCAGTACTTC

d_gene: TRBD2
len: 16
abundance: once
v_gene: TRBV5-1
j_gene: TRBJ2-3
CDR3aa: CASSLVTSGSTDTQYF
CDR3nt: TGCGCCAGCAGCTTGGTGACTAGCGGAAGCACAGATACGCAGTATTTT

d_gene: .
len: 13
abundance: .
v_gene: TRBV15
j_gene: TRBJ2-5
CDR3aa: CATSRQPPETQYF
CDR3nt: TGTGCCACCAGCAGACAACCCCCAGAGACCCAGTACTTC

d_gene: .
len: 14
abundance: few
v_gene: TRBV4-3
j_gene: TRBJ1-1
CDR3aa: CASSQVHGEGEAFF
CDR3nt: TGCGCCAGCAGCCAAGTCCACGGAGAAGGTGAAGCTTTCTTT

d_gene: TRBD1
len: 14
abundance: .
v_gene: TRBV6-1
j_gene: TRBJ1-2
CDR3aa: CASSEPGQGFGYTF
CDR3nt: TGTGCCAGCAGTGAACCGGGACAGGGCTTCGGCTACACCTTC

d_gene: .
len: 15
abundance: .
v_gene: TRBV19
j_gene: TRBJ2-7
CDR3aa: CASSIGGALSYEQYF
CDR3nt: TGTGCCAGTAGTATAGGGGGAGCCCTCTCCTACGAGCAGTACTTC

d_gene: TRBD2
len: 16
abundance: .
v_gene: TRBV5-4
j_gene: TRBJ2-7
CDR3aa: CASSPGLAGLSYEQYF
CDR3nt: TGTGCCAGCAGCCCGGGACTAGCGGGACTCTCCTACGAGCAGTACTTC

d_gene: TRBD1
len: 12
abundance: .
v_gene: TRBV15
j_gene: TRBJ1-1
CDR3aa: CATSLGQGEAFF
CDR3nt: TGTGCCACCAGCCTGGGACAGGGAGAAGCTTTCTTT

d_gene: .
len: 12
abundance: few
v_gene: TRBV6-6
j_gene: TRBJ1-1
CDR3aa: CASYGLDTEAFF
CDR3nt: TGTGCCAGCTATGGGCTTGACACTGAAGCTTTCTTT

d_gene: .
len: 15
abundance: .
v_gene: TRBV6-6
j_gene: TRBJ1-5
CDR3aa: CASSHGTNSNQPQHF
CDR3nt: TGTGCCAGCAGCCACGGGACAAATAGCAATCAGCCCCAGCATTTT

d_gene: .
len: 16
abundance: .
v_gene: TRBV13
j_gene: TRBJ1-2
CDR3aa: CASSLGRGGPFDGYTF
CDR3nt: TGTGCCAGCAGCTTAGGCCGGGGGGGGCCGTTCGATGGCTACACCTTC

d_gene: TRBD1
len: 15
abundance: .
v_gene: TRBV6-1
j_gene: TRBJ2-7
CDR3aa: CATHLRDRETYEQYF
CDR3nt: TGTGCCACGCACCTCCGGGACAGGGAAACCTACGAGCAGTACTTC

d_gene: TRBD1
len: 16
abundance: .
v_gene: TRBV15
j_gene: TRBJ2-7
CDR3aa: CATSRDRSRGLYEQYF
CDR3nt: TGTGCCACCAGCAGAGATCGTTCCAGGGGGCTCTACGAGCAGTACTTC

d_gene: .
len: 16
abundance: .
v_gene: TRBV7-2
j_gene: TRBJ1-5
CDR3aa: CASSPSSPGVNQPQHF
CDR3nt: TGTGCCAGCAGCCCCAGCTCCCCGGGTGTAAATCAGCCCCAGCATTTT

d_gene: .
len: 15
abundance: .
v_gene: TRBV2
j_gene: TRBJ2-1
CDR3aa: CASSELGSSYNEQFF
CDR3nt: TGTGCCAGCAGTGAATTAGGTAGCTCCTACAATGAGCAGTTCTTC

d_gene: .
len: 16
abundance: .
v_gene: TRBV4-1
j_gene: TRBJ1-2
CDR3aa: CASSQKVQEGGLGYTF
CDR3nt: TGCGCCAGCAGTCAAAAAGTTCAGGAGGGGGGGTTGGGCTACACCTTC

d_gene: .
len: 15
abundance: .
v_gene: TRBV6-5
j_gene: TRBJ1-3
CDR3aa: CASSYTTAGGNTIYF
CDR3nt: TGTGCCAGCAGTTACACGACAGCCGGTGGAAACACCATATATTTT

d_gene: .
len: 14
abundance: .
v_gene: TRBV2
j_gene: TRBJ1-2
CDR3aa: CASRTGGDNYGYTF
CDR3nt: TGTGCCAGCAGGACAGGTGGTGACAACTATGGCTACACCTTC

d_gene: .
len: 16
abundance: many
v_gene: TRBV9
j_gene: TRBJ2-2
CDR3aa: CASSVGVTALTGELFF
CDR3nt: TGTGCCAGCAGCGTTGGGGTAACCGCCCTGACCGGGGAGCTGTTTTTT